The clone carrying this T cell receptor beta chain was detected ten times or more. The antigen is undetermined. About 10 ml of fresh blood yielded the PBMCs by density gradient. This sample was included in a study of Graves' ophthalmopathy and Graves' hyperthyroidism. Study overall: Untreated patients at initial diagnosis provided peripheral blood. Whole-study findings and limits: Most expanded clonotypes in thyroid above 0.001 frequency also showed up in blood. Predictions made by the model for ophthalmopathy progression reached 70% to 71% sensitivity and roughly 75% specificity.

Using RNA transcripts, the TCR beta CDR3 regions were amplified. First-round RT-PCR employed HTBI primers, with a second-round multiplex PCR after it. TCRdb analysed the multiplex PCR reads with MiXCR anew, one entry per CDR3 protein. The sample includes tens of thousands of distinct CDR3 sequences, approximately 52% of them seen just once. The CDR3 is made up of 14 amino acids. The ends were cut back, 6 bases at V and 4 bases at J, with 15 bases in the middle. Germline V gives CDR1 LNHDA, CDR2 SQIVND (reference sequence). The TCR originated in an adult woman with Graves' ophthalmopathy. The chain combines TRBV19 with TRBJ1-2, with D perhaps TRBD1 (5 bases). Sequences were obtained from peripheral blood. The CDR3 loop reads CASSLPGLGYGYTF. CDR3 DNA sequence: TGTGCCAGTAGCCTCCCGGGGCTTGGCTATGGCTACACCTTC.